This TCR beta chain derives from a study of monozygotic twins with cystic fibrosis. Method: immunoSEQ multiplex PCR; TCRdb's copy keeps in-frame clones and lacks some. The table shows about 20,000 clones, with around 96% occurring only once. Germline CDR1 reads LNHDA; CDR2 reads SQIVND (reference sequence). The length of the CDR3 is 13 residues. V lost 5 bases to trimming and J lost 5 bases, with 12 bases between them. This sequence was found in a girl aged 2-10 years with cystic fibrosis. The V gene is TRBV19, the J gene TRBJ1-1; D gene unclear. Sequenced input: blood. CDR3 protein: CASSPHQNTEAFF. The CDR3 DNA reads as TGTGCCAGTAGTCCGCATCAGAATACTGAAGCTTTCTTT.